The source of this T cell receptor (beta chain) is a study of radiotherapy plus CTLA-4 blockade in lung cancer. Study summary: Disease control was achieved by roughly 32% of patients, and objective responses by 18%.

Some clones are missing from TCRdb's copy, which holds only in-frame ones; the method was immunoSEQ multiplex PCR. The sample shows some 110,000 clones, roughly 84% of them seen only once. With regard to this clone: Antigen: not known.

Chemo-refractory metastatic non-small-cell lung cancer patients underwent focal radiation alongside CTLA-4 blockade with ipilimumab. Whole-study findings and limits: Blood-borne expansion of tumor-derived TCR clones followed radiotherapy plus ipilimumab. Early clone dynamics of blood T cells, plus interferon-beta, reportedly predicted response best.

The clonotype was recovered from a human donor with non-small cell lung cancer that progressed on radiotherapy plus ipilimumab. Some clones in this sample may be carry-over from other donors' samples. Sample: peripheral blood, taken from a patient treated with radiotherapy plus ipilimumab.

The CDR3 spells CASSGQGGSTDTQYF. The CDR3 DNA follows: TGTGCCAGCAGTGGGCAGGGGGGGAGCACAGATACGCAGTATTTT. This chain links TRBV2 with TRBJ2-3; D is tentatively TRBD1 or TRBD2 (7 bases each). The V end was cut by 4 bases, the J end by 0 bases, with 11 bases between. There are 15 residues in the CDR3. Germline CDR1 reads SNHLY; CDR2 reads FYNNEI.